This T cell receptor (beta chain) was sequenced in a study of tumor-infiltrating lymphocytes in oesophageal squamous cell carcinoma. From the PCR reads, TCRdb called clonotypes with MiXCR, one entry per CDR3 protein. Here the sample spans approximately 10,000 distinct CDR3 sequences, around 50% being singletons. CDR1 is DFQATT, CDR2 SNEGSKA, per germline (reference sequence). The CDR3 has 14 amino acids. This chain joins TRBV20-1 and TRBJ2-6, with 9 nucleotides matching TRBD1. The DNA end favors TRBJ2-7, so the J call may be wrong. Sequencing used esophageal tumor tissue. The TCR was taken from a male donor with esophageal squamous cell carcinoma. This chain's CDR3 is CSARRPGQGLGQYF. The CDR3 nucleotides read TGCAGTGCTAGACGCCCGGGACAGGGTTTGGGGCAGTACTTC.